Given below is one TCR beta chain in context. Sequencing was performed with immunoSEQ multiplex PCR; in TCRdb, only in-frame clones are kept and a portion is missing. The repertoire consists of about 65,000 clones, with approximately 75% occurring once and the leading ten covering 15%. This CDR3 comprises 20 residues. The ends were cut back, 6 bases at V and 7 bases at J, with 31 bases in the middle. Germline CDR1 KGHSH, CDR2 LQKENI. This specimen belongs to a study of blood T cell repertoires in COVID-19. The sequenced material came from peripheral blood. This sequence joins TRBV18 and TRBJ1-6; D is possibly TRBD1 (6 bases). This receptor was taken from an elderly man with acute or convalescent COVID-19. The CDR3 DNA reads TGTGCCAGCTCCCCCATTCTCCGACAGCAGCAGGGGCACCACAATTCACCCCTCCACTTT. Its translation is CASSPILRQQQGHHNSPLHF.